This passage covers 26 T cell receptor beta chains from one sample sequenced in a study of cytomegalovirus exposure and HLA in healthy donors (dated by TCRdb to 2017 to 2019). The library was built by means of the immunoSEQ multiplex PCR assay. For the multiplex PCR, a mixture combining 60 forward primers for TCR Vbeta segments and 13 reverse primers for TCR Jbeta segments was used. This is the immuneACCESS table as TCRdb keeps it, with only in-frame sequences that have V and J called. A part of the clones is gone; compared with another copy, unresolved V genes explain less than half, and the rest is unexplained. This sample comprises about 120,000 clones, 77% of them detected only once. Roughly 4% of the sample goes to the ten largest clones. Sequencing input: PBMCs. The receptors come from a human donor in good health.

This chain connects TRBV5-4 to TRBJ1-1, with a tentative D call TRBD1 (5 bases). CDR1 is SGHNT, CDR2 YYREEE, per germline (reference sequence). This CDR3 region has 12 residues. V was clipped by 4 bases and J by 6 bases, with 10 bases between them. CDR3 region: CASSTPGAEAFF. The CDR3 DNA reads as TGTGCCAGCAGCACCCCGGGGGCTGAAGCTTTCTTT.

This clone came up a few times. CDR3 residues: CASSVNSSPGTEAFF. The DNA for the CDR3 is TGCGCCAGCAGTGTAAACAGCTCCCCGGGAACTGAAGCTTTCTTT. The V gene is TRBV10-2, the J gene TRBJ1-1; D not certain. Trimming pared 4 bases from V and 5 bases from J, leaving 17 bases between. Germline V lookup: CDR1 WSHSY, CDR2 SAAADI. The CDR3 runs 15 residues.

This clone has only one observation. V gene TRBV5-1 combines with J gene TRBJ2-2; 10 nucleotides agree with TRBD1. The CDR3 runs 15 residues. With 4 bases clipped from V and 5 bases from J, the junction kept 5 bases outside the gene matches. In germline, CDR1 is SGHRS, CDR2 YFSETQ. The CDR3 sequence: CASSPRTGGTGELFF. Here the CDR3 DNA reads TGCGCCAGCAGCCCCCGGACAGGGGGTACCGGGGAGCTGTTTTTT.

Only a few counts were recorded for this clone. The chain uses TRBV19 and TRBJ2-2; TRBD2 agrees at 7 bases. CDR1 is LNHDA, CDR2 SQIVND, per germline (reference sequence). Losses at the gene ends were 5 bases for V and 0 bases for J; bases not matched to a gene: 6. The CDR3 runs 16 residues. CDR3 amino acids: CASSRLAASNTGELFF. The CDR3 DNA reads TGTGCCAGTAGTCGGCTAGCGGCATCGAACACCGGGGAGCTGTTTTTT. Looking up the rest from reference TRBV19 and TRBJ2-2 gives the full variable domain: DGGITQSPKYLFRKEGQNVTLSCEQNLNHDAMYWYRQDPGQGLRLIYYSQIVNDFQKGDIAEGYSVSREKKESFPLTVTSAQKNPTAFYLCASSRLAASNTGELFFGEGSRLTVL.

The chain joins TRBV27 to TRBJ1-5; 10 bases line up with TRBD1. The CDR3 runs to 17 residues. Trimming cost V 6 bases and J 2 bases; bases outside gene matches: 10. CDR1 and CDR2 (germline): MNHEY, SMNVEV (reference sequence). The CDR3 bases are TGTGCCAGCAGCCCGACCGGGACAGGGGTCGGCAATCAGCCCCAGCATTTT. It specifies CASSPTGTGVGNQPQHF.

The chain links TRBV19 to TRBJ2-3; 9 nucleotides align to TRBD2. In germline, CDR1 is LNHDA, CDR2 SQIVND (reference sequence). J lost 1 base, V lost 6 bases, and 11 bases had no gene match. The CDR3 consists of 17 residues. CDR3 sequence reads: CASRPPGAGGRTDTQYF. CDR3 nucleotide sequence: TGTGCCAGTAGGCCGCCAGGGGCGGGAGGGCGCACAGATACGCAGTATTTT.

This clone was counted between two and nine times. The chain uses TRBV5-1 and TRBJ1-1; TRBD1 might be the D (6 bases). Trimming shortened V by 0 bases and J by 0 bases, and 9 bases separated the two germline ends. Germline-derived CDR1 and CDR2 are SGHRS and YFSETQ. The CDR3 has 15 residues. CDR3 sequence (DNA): TGCGCCAGCAGCTTGGTACAGGGTTTGAACACTGAAGCTTTCTTT. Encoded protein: CASSLVQGLNTEAFF.

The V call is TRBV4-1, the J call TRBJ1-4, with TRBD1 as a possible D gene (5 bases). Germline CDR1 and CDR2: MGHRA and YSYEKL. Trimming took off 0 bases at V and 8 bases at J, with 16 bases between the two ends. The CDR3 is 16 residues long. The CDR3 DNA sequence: TGCGCCAGCAGCCAAGAGCTGGGGCAGGGATACGAAAAACTGTTTTTT. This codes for CASSQELGQGYEKLFF.

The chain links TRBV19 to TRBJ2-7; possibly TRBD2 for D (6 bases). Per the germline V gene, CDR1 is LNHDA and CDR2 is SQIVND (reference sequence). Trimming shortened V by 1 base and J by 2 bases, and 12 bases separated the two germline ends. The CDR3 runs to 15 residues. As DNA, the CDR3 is TGTGCCAGTAGTATAGGCGGGGCCTCTACCTACGAGCAGTACTTC. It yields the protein CASSIGGASTYEQYF.

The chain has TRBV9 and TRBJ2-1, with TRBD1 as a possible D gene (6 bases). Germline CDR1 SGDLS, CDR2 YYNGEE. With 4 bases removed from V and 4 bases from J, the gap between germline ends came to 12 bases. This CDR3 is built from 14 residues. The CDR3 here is CASSPRTAYNEQFF. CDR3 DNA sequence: TGTGCCAGCAGCCCAAGGACAGCTTACAATGAGCAGTTCTTC.

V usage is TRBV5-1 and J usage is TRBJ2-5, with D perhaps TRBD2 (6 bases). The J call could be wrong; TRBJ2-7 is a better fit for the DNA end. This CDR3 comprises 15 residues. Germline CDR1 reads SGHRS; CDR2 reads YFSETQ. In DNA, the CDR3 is TGCGCCAGCAGCTTGGGGGACGGGAGCTCCTACGAGCAGTACTTC. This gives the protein CASSLGDGSSYEQYF.

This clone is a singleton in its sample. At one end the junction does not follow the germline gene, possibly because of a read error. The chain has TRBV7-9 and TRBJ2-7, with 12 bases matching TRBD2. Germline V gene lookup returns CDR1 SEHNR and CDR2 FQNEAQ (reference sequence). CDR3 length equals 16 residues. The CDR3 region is CSSSLRRLAGDYEQYF. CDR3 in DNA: TGTTCCAGCAGCTTAAGGAGACTAGCGGGAGATTACGAGCAGTACTTC.

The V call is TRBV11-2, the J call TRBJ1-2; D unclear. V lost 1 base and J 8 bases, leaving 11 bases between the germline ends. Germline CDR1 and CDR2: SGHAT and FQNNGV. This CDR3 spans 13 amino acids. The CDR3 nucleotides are TGTGCCAGCAGCTTAGGGGAGGGAACCGGCTACACCTTC. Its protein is CASSLGEGTGYTF.

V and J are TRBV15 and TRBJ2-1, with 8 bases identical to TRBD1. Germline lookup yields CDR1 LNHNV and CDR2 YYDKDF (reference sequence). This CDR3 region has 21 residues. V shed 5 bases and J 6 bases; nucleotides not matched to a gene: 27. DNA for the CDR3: TGTGCCACCAGCGGACCCGTCGAAAGACCAAGAGACAGGGGAAAGAGCAATGAGCAGTTCTTC. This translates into CATSGPVERPRDRGKSNEQFF. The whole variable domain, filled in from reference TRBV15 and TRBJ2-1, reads DAMVIQNPRYQVTQFGKPVTLSCSQTLNHNVMYWYQQKSSQAPKLLFHYYDKDFNNEADTPDNFQSRRPNTSFCFLDIRSPGLGDTAMYLCATSGPVERPRDRGKSNEQFFGPGTRLTVL.

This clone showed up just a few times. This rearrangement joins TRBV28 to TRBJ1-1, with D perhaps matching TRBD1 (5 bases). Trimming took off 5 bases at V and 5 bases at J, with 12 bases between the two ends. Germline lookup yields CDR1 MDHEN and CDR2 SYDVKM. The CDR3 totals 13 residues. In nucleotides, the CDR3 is TGTGCCAGCAGTATTCCGGGGGATACTGAAGCTTTCTTT. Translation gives CASSIPGDTEAFF.

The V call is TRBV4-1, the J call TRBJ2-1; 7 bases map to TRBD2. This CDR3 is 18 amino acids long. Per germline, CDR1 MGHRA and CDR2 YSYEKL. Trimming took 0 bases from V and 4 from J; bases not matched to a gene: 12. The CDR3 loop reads CASSQEHPATSFYNEQFF. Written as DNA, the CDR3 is TGCGCCAGCAGCCAAGAGCACCCGGCGACTAGCTTTTACAATGAGCAGTTCTTC.

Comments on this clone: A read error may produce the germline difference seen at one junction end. The CDR3 loop reads CASSLDPTGNLQSAQHF. CDR3 nucleotide sequence: TGTGCCAGTAGTCTAGACCCGACAGGGAATCTTCAATCAGCCCAGCATTTT. The chain couples TRBV19 to TRBJ1-5; 7 bases agree with TRBD1. Germline V gene data show CDR1 as LNHDA and CDR2 as SQIVND (reference sequence). The CDR3 totals 17 residues.

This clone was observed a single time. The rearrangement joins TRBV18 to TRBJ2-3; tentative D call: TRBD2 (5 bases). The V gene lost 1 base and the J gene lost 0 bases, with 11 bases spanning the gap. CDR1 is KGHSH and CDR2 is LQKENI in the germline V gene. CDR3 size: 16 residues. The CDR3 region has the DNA TGTGCCAGCTCACCACGGGAGTTGGGTAGCACAGATACGCAGTATTTT. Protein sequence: CASSPRELGSTDTQYF.

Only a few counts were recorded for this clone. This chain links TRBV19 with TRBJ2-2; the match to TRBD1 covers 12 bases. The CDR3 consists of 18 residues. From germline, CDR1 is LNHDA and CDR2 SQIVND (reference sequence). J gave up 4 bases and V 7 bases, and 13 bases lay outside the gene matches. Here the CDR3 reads CASIEIGGTGGITGELFF. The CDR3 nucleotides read TGTGCCAGTATCGAGATAGGAGGGACAGGGGGCATCACCGGGGAGCTGTTTTTT.

As DNA, the CDR3 is TGTGCCAGCAGTTTTGTGCAGGGGGCGCAGGACGAGCAGTACTTC. It is translated as CASSFVQGAQDEQYF. The gene calls are TRBV28 and TRBJ2-7; 8 bases match TRBD1. The germline gives CDR1 MDHEN, CDR2 SYDVKM. After removal of 3 bases from V and 5 bases from J, the junction contained 9 bases not matched to a gene. This CDR3 region has 15 residues.

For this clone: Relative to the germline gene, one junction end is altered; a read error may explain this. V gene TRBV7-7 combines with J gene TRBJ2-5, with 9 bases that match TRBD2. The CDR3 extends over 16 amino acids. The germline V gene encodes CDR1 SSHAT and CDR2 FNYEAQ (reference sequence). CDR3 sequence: CASSQGSGSNQETQYF. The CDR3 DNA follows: TGTGCTAGCAGCCAGGGTAGCGGGAGTAACCAAGAGACCCAGTACTTC.

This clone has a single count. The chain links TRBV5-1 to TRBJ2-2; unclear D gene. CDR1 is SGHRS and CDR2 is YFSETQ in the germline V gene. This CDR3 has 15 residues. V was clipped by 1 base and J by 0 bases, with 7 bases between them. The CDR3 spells CASSLTVPNTGELFF. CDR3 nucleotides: TGCGCCAGCAGCTTGACAGTCCCGAACACCGGGGAGCTGTTTTTT.

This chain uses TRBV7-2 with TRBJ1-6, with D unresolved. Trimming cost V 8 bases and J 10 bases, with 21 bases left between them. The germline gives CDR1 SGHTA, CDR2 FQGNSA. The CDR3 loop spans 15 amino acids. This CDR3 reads CASPLGRGVRSPLHF. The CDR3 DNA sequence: TGTGCCAGCCCCCTCGGACGCGGGGTCAGATCACCCCTCCACTTT.

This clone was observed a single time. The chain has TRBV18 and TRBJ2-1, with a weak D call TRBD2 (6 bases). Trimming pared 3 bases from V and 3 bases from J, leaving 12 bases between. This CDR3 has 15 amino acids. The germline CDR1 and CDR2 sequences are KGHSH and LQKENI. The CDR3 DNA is TGTGCCAGCTCACCCCGGGACTGGAACTACAATGAGCAGTTCTTC. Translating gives CASSPRDWNYNEQFF.

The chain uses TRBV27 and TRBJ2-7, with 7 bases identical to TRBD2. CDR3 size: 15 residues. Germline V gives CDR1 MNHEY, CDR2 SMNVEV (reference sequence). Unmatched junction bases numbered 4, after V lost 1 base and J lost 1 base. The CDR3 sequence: CASSLFGTTSYEQYF. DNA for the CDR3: TGTGCCAGCAGTTTATTCGGGACTACATCCTACGAGCAGTACTTC.

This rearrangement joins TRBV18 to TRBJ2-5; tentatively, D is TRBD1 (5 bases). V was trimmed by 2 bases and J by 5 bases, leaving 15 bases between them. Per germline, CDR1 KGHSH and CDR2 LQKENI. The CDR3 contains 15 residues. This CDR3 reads CASSPATAGSETQYF. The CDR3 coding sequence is TGTGCCAGCTCACCAGCCACGGCAGGGTCGGAGACCCAGTACTTC.